The 32 T cell receptor beta chains below were found in one sample sequenced in a study of T-cell reconstitution after alpha-beta-depleted transplantation in children. During its preparation, the TCRbeta library received unique molecular identifiers. TCRdb analysed the PCR reads with MiXCR anew, one entry per CDR3 protein. The repertoire consists of more than 400,000 distinct CDR3 sequences, with roughly 10% occurring once and the leading ten covering roughly 15%. The source material was PBMCs, mostly from graft donor cells, sampled 180 days after TCRalphabeta/CD19-depleted stem cell transplant. The source of these receptors is a female patient aged 2-10 years who had a stem cell transplant for aplastic anemia, so the T cells may come from the graft donor.

In its sample, this clonotype was seen a few times. V and J are TRBV5-1 and TRBJ2-1, with unresolved D. Germline lookup yields CDR1 SGHRS and CDR2 YFSETQ. Trimming pared 2 bases from V and 5 bases from J, leaving 17 bases between. CDR3 length: 16 residues. The CDR3, as DNA: TGCGCCAGCAGCTTATACCGACCTAACGGGCACAATGAGCAGTTCTTC. Translated: CASSLYRPNGHNEQFF.

In this sample, this clonotype turned up a few times. The J gene is TRBJ1-5, the V gene TRBV12-3 or TRBV12-4; D uncertain. The ends were cut back, 4 bases at V and 0 bases at J, with 13 bases in the middle. CDR3 length: 16 amino acids. DNA of the CDR3: TGTGCCAGCAGTTACGGGGAACCCTTTAGCAATCAGCCCCAGCATTTT. Translation gives CASSYGEPFSNQPQHF.

In this sample, this clonotype turned up many times. The chain couples TRBV5-1 to TRBJ1-2, with D tentatively TRBD1 (5 bases). The germline V and J ends were trimmed by 2 bases and 4 bases, with 9 bases remaining between them. Germline-derived CDR1 and CDR2 are SGHRS and YFSETQ. CDR3 length: 13 amino acids. This CDR3 is CASSLAGTYGYTF. Written as DNA, the CDR3 is TGCGCCAGCAGCTTAGCAGGGACCTATGGCTACACCTTC.

There are a few counts of this clonotype. The CDR3 nucleotides read TGCAGTGCGGGGACAAAGAACACCGGGGAGCTGTTTTTT. As protein: CSAGTKNTGELFF. The chain combines TRBV20-1 with TRBJ2-2; TRBD1 is a possible D gene (6 bases). CDR1 DFQATT and CDR2 SNEGSKA come from the germline V gene (reference sequence). CDR3 length: 13 residues. V was pared by 6 bases and J by 1 base, with 9 bases between.

The sample holds a few counts of this clonotype. This chain joins TRBV28 and TRBJ1-3; D not certain. CDR3 length equals 15 residues. With 6 bases removed from V and 2 bases from J, the gap between germline ends came to 14 bases. Germline CDR1 is MDHEN and CDR2 is SYDVKM. This chain's CDR3 is CASRRGRRAGNTIYF. CDR3 nucleotide sequence: TGTGCCAGCAGGAGAGGACGGAGGGCTGGAAACACCATATATTTT.

This clonotype was detected a few times. The rearrangement links TRBV6-6 to TRBJ1-1; the D is unclear. The CDR3 has 13 residues. V shed 2 bases and J shed 8 bases, with 12 bases lying between them. Per the germline V gene, CDR1 is MNHNY and CDR2 is SVGAGI (reference sequence). DNA for the CDR3: TGTGCCAGCAGTTACAACTCACCGGAAGAAGCTTTCTTT. It is translated as CASSYNSPEEAFF.

The table lists this clonotype with many counts. The chain combines TRBV29-1 with TRBJ2-5; D is possibly TRBD2 (7 bases). This CDR3 comprises 14 residues. V lost 6 bases to trimming and J lost 4 bases, with 18 bases between them. In germline, CDR1 is SQVTM, CDR2 ANQGSEA. The DNA of the CDR3 is TGCAGCGTAGCGAGGGGGGGACGGTTAGAGACCCAGTACTTC. Translating it yields CSVARGGRLETQYF.

The rearrangement joins TRBV2 to TRBJ2-7, with 7 bases identical to TRBD1. CDR3 length equals 15 residues. V lost 4 bases, J lost 5 bases, and 11 bases stayed unmatched. Germline loops: CDR1 SNHLY, CDR2 FYNNEI. The CDR3: CASSANRGKVHEQYV. CDR3 DNA: TGTGCCAGCAGTGCCAACAGGGGAAAGGTCCACGAGCAGTACGTC.

This clonotype occurred a few times. V and J are TRBV12-3 or TRBV12-4 and TRBJ2-1, with no clear D. The ends were cut back, 1 base at V and 7 bases at J, with 11 bases in the middle. The CDR3 loop spans 14 amino acids. CDR3 sequence: CASSLEFSRNEQFF. The CDR3 DNA reads TGTGCCAGCAGTTTAGAATTTTCCAGAAATGAGCAGTTCTTC.

This clonotype showed up just a few times. The chain links TRBV5-1 to TRBJ1-5, with TRBD1 identical over 7 bases. V lost 4 bases to trimming and J lost 6 bases; unmatched junction nucleotides: 7. Germline V gene data show CDR1 as SGHRS and CDR2 as YFSETQ. CDR3 length: 14 amino acids. This CDR3 is CASSLQGLRQPQHF. CDR3 nucleotides: TGCGCCAGCAGCCTACAGGGGTTGCGTCAGCCCCAGCATTTT.

This clonotype turned up a few times. This chain links TRBV20-1 with TRBJ2-1, with TRBD2 identical over 10 bases. CDR3 length equals 16 residues. The ends lost 0 bases at V and 6 bases at J; junction bases unmatched: 8. Germline V gene data show CDR1 as DFQATT and CDR2 as SNEGSKA (reference sequence). The DNA for the CDR3 is TGCAGTGCTAGAGACCCCGCTCGACTAGCGGGCAATGAGCAGTTCTTC. It specifies CSARDPARLAGNEQFF.

This clonotype has just a few counts. This sequence joins TRBV28 and TRBJ1-4; TRBD1 might be the D (5 bases). This CDR3 is 14 amino acids long. The germline V and J ends were trimmed by 5 bases and 10 bases, with 17 bases remaining between them. Germline assignment: CDR1 MDHEN and CDR2 SYDVKM. The CDR3 bases are TGTGCCAGCAGTGCCGGGACGTTTGAAGGAAAACTGTTTTTT. It translates to CASSAGTFEGKLFF.

This clonotype was detected ten times or more. The rearrangement links TRBV6-6 to TRBJ2-1; D not certain. This CDR3 is built from 12 residues. Trimming stripped 0 bases from V and 8 bases from J, with 5 bases between. The germline V gene has CDR1 MNHNY and CDR2 SVGAGI (reference sequence). This CDR3 is CASSYSDDEQFF. CDR3 nucleotide sequence: TGTGCCAGCAGTTACTCGGACGATGAGCAGTTCTTC.

This clonotype was counted a few times. This chain connects TRBV25-1 to TRBJ1-2; D possibly corresponds to TRBD1 (5 bases). This CDR3 is 14 amino acids long. V was pared by 3 bases and J by 5 bases, with 13 bases between. Germline-derived CDR1 and CDR2 are MGHDK and SYGVNS. The CDR3 region has the DNA TGTGCCAGCAGTGAGTTAGACAGAATGTATGGCTACACCTTC. Translating gives CASSELDRMYGYTF.

This clonotype was counted at least ten times. The rearrangement links TRBV5-1 to TRBJ2-2; 14 bases agree with TRBD2. There are 17 residues in the CDR3. Trimming at V came to 7 bases and at J to 6 bases, leaving 11 bases not matched to a gene. CDR1 is SGHRS and CDR2 is YFSETQ in the germline V gene. The CDR3 reads CASCPGGLAGASGELFF. CDR3 DNA sequence: TGCGCCAGCTGCCCCGGGGGACTAGCGGGAGCTTCCGGGGAGCTGTTTTTT.

This clonotype was counted a few times. This sequence joins TRBV20-1 and TRBJ2-1; D is unresolved. Germline V gene data show CDR1 as DFQATT and CDR2 as SNEGSKA (reference sequence). V dropped 0 bases and J dropped 3 bases, with 12 bases sitting between them. This CDR3 is 15 amino acids long. CDR3 protein: CSARDRDTVYNEQFF. CDR3 nucleotides: TGCAGTGCTAGAGATCGCGATACGGTCTACAATGAGCAGTTCTTC.

V is TRBV5-1 and J is TRBJ2-5, with 7 positions matching TRBD1. V shed 7 bases and J 3 bases; nucleotides not matched to a gene: 6. The CDR3 totals 13 residues. Germline assignment: CDR1 SGHRS and CDR2 YFSETQ. CDR3: CASQGQLEETQYF. The DNA for the CDR3 is TGCGCCAGCCAGGGACAGCTTGAAGAGACCCAGTACTTC.

This clonotype came up a few times. The chain recombines TRBV5-1 with TRBJ2-6; 8 bases fit TRBD1. Germline V lookup: CDR1 SGHRS, CDR2 YFSETQ. The CDR3 contains 17 residues. V shed 4 bases, J shed 2 bases, and the junction held 8 bases outside the gene matches. The CDR3 here is CASSVGQGPPGANVLTF. CDR3 in DNA: TGCGCCAGCAGCGTCGGACAGGGACCTCCTGGGGCCAACGTCCTGACTTTC.

This clonotype was picked up many times. The chain is built from TRBV6-2 or TRBV6-3 and TRBJ2-3, with 7 nucleotides matching TRBD2. Germline V lookup: CDR1 MNHEY, CDR2 SVGEGT. This CDR3 has 16 amino acids. V gave up 5 bases and J gave up 4 bases; unmatched junction bases: 12. CDR3 sequence reads: CASSENPGRLADTQYF. The CDR3 nucleotides are TGTGCCAGCAGTGAAAACCCCGGGAGGCTCGCAGATACGCAGTATTTT.

The sample holds a few counts of this clonotype. The chain combines TRBV14 with TRBJ2-7, with D uncertain. The CDR3 loop spans 14 amino acids. V was clipped by 3 bases and J by 5 bases, with 14 bases between them. Germline V gene data show CDR1 as SGHDN and CDR2 as FVKESK. The DNA for the CDR3 is TGTGCCAGCAGCCAGGCTTTCACGGTTCACGAGCAGTACTTC. Residues: CASSQAFTVHEQYF. Based on the CDR3 plus reference TRBV14 and TRBJ2-7, the full variable domain is EAGVTQFPSHSVIEKGQTVTLRCDPISGHDNLYWYRRVMGKEIKFLLHFVKESKQDESGMPNNRFLAERTGGTYSTLKVQPAELEDSGVYFCASSQAFTVHEQYFGPGTRLTVT.

The chain uses TRBV5-1 and TRBJ1-4; the D is unclear. Germline-derived CDR1 and CDR2 are SGHRS and YFSETQ. Trimming shortened V by 4 bases and J by 11 bases, and 18 bases separated the two germline ends. CDR3 length: 14 amino acids. CDR3 sequence reads: CASSAGQTYGKLFF. CDR3 coding DNA: TGCGCCAGCAGCGCCGGCCAGACCTACGGGAAACTGTTTTTT.

The chain uses TRBV24-1 and TRBJ2-2, with 8 nucleotides matching TRBD1. Germline V gives CDR1 KGHDR, CDR2 SFDVKD. The length of the CDR3 is 17 residues. With V trimmed by 2 bases and J by 4 bases, 8 bases remained unmatched. The CDR3 nucleotides are TGTGCCACCAGTGATTACAGGGGGGACACGGTCACCGGGGAGCTGTTTTTT. The encoded protein is CATSDYRGDTVTGELFF.

As for this clonotype: This could be a read error, since a much larger clone is one nucleotide away. This rearrangement joins TRBV5-1 to TRBJ2-4, with TRBD1 as a possible D gene (6 bases). This CDR3 is 13 amino acids long. In germline, CDR1 is SGHRS, CDR2 YFSETQ. For the CDR3, the DNA is TGCGCCAGCAGCATCGAGACAGGAAACAGTCAGTACTTC. Amino acids: CASSIETGNSQYF.

This clonotype occurred a few times. The chain couples TRBV7-6 to TRBJ2-5; D is perhaps TRBD1 (5 bases). This CDR3 comprises 16 residues. The germline V and J ends were trimmed by 4 bases and 4 bases, with 19 bases remaining between them. From germline, CDR1 is SGHVS and CDR2 FNYEAQ. In DNA, the CDR3 is TGTGCCAGCAGCTCGCGGAGACAGAGGCATTCAGAGACCCAGTACTTC. Translated, it gives CASSSRRQRHSETQYF.

Written as DNA, the CDR3 is TGTGCCAGCAGCGCCTGGGGGGGAGGGAAAGAGACCCAGTACTTC. Its protein product is CASSAWGGGKETQYF. The genes are TRBV9 and TRBJ2-5, with 7 bases that match TRBD2. Germline trimming cut 3 bases from V and 3 bases from J; bases unmatched to any gene: 8. Germline V lookup: CDR1 SGDLS, CDR2 YYNGEE. The CDR3 has 15 amino acids.

In regard to this clonotype: The junction departs from the called germline gene at one end, perhaps through a read error. This chain uses TRBV7-2 with TRBJ2-3; 8 positions agree with TRBD2. The CDR3 runs to 16 residues. Germline V lookup: CDR1 SGHTA, CDR2 FQGNSA. CDR3 nucleotides: TGTGACAGCAGCTTTACCATAGCGGGGCGCACAGATACGCAGTATTTT. Protein product: CDSSFTIAGRTDTQYF.

The gene calls are TRBV6-5 and TRBJ2-2; D possibly corresponds to TRBD2 (6 bases). The germline V and J ends were trimmed by 4 bases and 5 bases, with 23 bases remaining between them. This CDR3 spans 18 amino acids. The germline gives CDR1 MNHEY, CDR2 SVGAGI. This CDR3 is CASSSPAGLWDLTGELFF. CDR3 DNA sequence: TGTGCCAGCAGTTCTCCGGCGGGACTCTGGGATCTAACCGGGGAGCTGTTTTTT.

This clonotype occurred a few times. The rearrangement links TRBV15 to TRBJ2-1; TRBD2 agrees at 7 bases. Germline V CDR1 and CDR2: LNHNV, YYDKDF (reference sequence). This CDR3 has 16 amino acids. V lost 2 bases and J lost 10; bases outside the gene matches: 14. The CDR3 nucleotides are TGTGCCACCAGCAGAAGAGCGGGACTCGGTATGGGGGAGCAGTTCTTC. Amino acids: CATSRRAGLGMGEQFF.

This clonotype has just a few counts. This may be a read error: a much more frequent sequence differs by one nucleotide. The chain carries TRBV7-9 and TRBJ1-4; D is unresolved. Germline V lookup: CDR1 SEHNR, CDR2 FQNEAQ (reference sequence). There are 16 residues in the CDR3. The DNA for the CDR3 is TGTGCCAGCAGCTTAGATTGGCGTGCAACTGATGAAAAACTGTTTTTT. It yields the protein CASSLDWRATDEKLFF.

V and J are TRBV13 and TRBJ2-5; the D is unclear. Looked up from germline, CDR1 is PRHDT and CDR2 is FYEKMQ (reference sequence). Trimming left V 8 bases short and J 1 base short, with 11 bases between. The CDR3 length is 13 residues. For the CDR3, the DNA is TGTGCCAGCTGCCCGGAAGGCCAAGAGACCCAGTACTTC. It encodes CASCPEGQETQYF.

This clonotype showed up just a few times. The V call is TRBV12-3 or TRBV12-4, the J call TRBJ2-7; D possibly corresponds to TRBD1 (6 bases). With 5 bases removed from V and 3 bases from J, the gap between germline ends came to 20 bases. The CDR3 contains 16 residues. CDR3 nucleotides: TGTGCCAGCAGTCGCCCTCCAGGGACAACGAACTACGAGCAGTACTTC. This sequence encodes CASSRPPGTTNYEQYF.

V and J are TRBV7-2 and TRBJ2-5; D is perhaps TRBD2 (7 bases). CDR1 and CDR2 from the germline V gene are SGHTA and FQGNSA. This CDR3 is built from 14 residues. Trimming cost V 5 bases and J 5 bases, with 15 bases left between them. The CDR3 sequence is CASSPQGRVETQYF. CDR3 DNA: TGTGCCAGCAGCCCTCAGGGGAGGGTTGAGACCCAGTACTTC.